This TCR beta chain was sequenced during a study of blood T cell repertoires in COVID-19. About the study: Acute and convalescent COVID-19 specimens originated in the United States, Italy and Spain. PBMCs, B-cell-depleted T cells, or T cells provided the cDNA or gDNA that made up the material.

V lost 11 bases and J 2 bases, leaving 19 bases between the germline ends. Germline loops: CDR1 MDHEN, CDR2 SYDVKM. The CDR3 loop spans 15 amino acids. Original data processing: From reference gene primer amplification, estimates of nucleated cell counts were derived. Profiled with immunoSEQ multiplex PCR; TCRdb holds only in-frame clones, not every one. V, J and clone size are taken as reported in that table, and D and trimming were inferred from the DNA itself. The sample has 250,000 or so clones, around 81% seen once. What the recovered Cohort 3 donors had was two negative PCRs, clearance, or symptom resolution.

This TCR derives from a man aged 50-59 years who had recovered from COVID-19. Sequencing was performed on PBMCs or T cells enriched from blood (not recorded which). The chain has TRBV28 and TRBJ1-3; no firm D call. The CDR3 region has the DNA TGTGCCCCGGTCTGCGGGGAGCAGGCTGGAAACACCATATATTTT. Its protein product is CAPVCGEQAGNTIYF. Together with reference TRBV28 and TRBJ1-3, the CDR3 gives the full variable domain: DVKVTQSSRYLVKRTGEKVFLECVQDMDHENMFWYRQDPGLGLRLIYFSYDVKMKEKGDIPEGYSVSREKKERFSLILESASTNQTSMYLCAPVCGEQAGNTIYFGEGSWLTVV.